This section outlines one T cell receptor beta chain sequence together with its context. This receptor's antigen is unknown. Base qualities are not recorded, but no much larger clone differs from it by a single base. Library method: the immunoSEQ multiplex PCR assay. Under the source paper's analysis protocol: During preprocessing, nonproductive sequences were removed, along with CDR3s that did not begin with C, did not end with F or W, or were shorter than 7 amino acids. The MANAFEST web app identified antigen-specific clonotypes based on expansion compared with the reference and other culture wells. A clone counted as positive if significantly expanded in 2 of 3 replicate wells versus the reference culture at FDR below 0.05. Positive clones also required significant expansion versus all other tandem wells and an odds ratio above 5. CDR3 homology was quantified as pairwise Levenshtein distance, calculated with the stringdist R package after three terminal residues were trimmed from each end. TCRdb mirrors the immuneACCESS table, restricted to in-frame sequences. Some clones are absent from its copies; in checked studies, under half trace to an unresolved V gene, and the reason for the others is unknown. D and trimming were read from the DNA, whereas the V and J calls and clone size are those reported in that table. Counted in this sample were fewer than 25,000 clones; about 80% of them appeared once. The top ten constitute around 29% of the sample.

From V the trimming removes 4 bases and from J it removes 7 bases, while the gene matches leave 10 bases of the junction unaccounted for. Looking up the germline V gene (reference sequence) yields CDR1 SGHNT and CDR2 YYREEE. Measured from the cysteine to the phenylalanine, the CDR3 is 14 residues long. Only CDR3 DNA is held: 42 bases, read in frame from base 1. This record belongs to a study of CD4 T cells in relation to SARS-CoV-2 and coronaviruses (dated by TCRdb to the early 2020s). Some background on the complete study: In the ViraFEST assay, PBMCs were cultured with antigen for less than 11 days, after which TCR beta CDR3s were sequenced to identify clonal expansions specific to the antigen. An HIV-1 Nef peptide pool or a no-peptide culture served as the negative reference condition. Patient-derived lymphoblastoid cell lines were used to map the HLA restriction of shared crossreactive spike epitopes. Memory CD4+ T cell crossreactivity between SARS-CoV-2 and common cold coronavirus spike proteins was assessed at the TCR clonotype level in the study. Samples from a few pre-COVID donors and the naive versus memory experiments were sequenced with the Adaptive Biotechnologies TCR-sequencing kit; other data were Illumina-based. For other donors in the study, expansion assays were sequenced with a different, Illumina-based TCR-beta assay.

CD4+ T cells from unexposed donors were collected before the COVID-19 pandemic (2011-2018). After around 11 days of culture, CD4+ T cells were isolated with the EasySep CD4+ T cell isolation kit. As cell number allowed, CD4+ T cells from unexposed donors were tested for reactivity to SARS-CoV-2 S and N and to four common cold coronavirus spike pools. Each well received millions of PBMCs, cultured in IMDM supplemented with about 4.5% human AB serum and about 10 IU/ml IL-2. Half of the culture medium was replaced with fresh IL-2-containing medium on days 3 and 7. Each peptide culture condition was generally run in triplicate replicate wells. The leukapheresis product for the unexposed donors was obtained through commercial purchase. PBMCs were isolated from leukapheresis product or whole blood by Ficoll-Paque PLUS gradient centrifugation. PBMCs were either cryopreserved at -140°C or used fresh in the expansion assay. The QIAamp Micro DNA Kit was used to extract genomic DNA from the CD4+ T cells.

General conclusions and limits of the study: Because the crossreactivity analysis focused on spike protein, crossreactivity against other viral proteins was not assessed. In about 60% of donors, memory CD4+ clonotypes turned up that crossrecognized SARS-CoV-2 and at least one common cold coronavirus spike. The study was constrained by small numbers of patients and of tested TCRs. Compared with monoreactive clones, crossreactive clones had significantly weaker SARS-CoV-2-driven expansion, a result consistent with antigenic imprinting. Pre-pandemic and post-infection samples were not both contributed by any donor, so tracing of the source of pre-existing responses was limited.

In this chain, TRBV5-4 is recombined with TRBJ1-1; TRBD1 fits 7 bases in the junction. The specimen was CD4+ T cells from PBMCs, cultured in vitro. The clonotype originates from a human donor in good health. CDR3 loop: CASSSETGPHEAFF. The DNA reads TGTGCCAGCAGCAGCGAGACAGGGCCCCATGAAGCTTTCTTT.